This T cell receptor beta chain was sequenced in a study of control samples from healthy donors and cancer patients. Germline V gene lookup returns CDR1 MNHEY and CDR2 SMNVEV (reference sequence). With V trimmed by 6 bases and J by 7 bases, 19 bases remained unmatched. This CDR3 contains 17 residues. The assay was immunoSEQ multiplex PCR, and TCRdb's table has in-frame clones only and misses some. The repertoire has tens of thousands of clones, more than 65% of them found once; the top ten carry roughly a sixth. The TCR was taken from a male donor with melanoma. Specimen: formalin-fixed, paraffin-embedded tissue. The chain links TRBV27 to TRBJ2-7; TRBD2 matches 9 bases. The CDR3 region is CASRAGASGTPRLEQYF. CDR3 DNA sequence: TGTGCCAGCAGGGCCGGGGCTAGCGGGACCCCCCGGCTGGAGCAGTACTTC.